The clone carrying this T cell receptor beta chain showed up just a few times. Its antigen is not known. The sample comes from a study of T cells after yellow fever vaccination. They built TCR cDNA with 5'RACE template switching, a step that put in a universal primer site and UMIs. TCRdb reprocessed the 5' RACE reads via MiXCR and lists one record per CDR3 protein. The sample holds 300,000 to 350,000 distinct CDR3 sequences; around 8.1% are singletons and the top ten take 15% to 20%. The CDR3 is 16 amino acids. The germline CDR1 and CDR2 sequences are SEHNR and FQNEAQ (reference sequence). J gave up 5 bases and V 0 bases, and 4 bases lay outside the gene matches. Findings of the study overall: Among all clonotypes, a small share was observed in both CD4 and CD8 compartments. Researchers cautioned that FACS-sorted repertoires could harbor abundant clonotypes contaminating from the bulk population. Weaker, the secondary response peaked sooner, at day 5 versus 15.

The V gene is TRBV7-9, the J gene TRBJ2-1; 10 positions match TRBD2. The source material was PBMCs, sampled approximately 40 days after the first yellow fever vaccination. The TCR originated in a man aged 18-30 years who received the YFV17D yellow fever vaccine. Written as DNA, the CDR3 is TGTGCCAGCAGCTTAGCCCTAGCGGGGGAGCACAATGAGCAGTTCTTC. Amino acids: CASSLALAGEHNEQFF.